This T cell receptor (beta chain) comes out of a study of blood T cell repertoires in COVID-19. For the study at large: The United States, Italy and Spain provided the acute and convalescent COVID-19 samples. PBMCs, B-cell-depleted T cells, or T cells were the source of the cDNA or gDNA that made up the material.

Original processing notes: Reference gene primer amplification in the assay estimated nucleated cell counts. This table comes from immunoSEQ multiplex PCR, and its TCRdb copy is limited to in-frame clones, with some not included. V, J and clone size are those of that table, while D and trimming were read from the DNA. The top ten hold about 0.4% of the sample, which has tens of thousands of clones, approximately 88% seen once. The receptor was derived from a human donor in a cohort sampled during active COVID-19. The sequencing sample was made of peripheral blood.

Here the CDR3 reads CASSLDAGANYGYTF. The CDR3 bases are TGCGCCAGCAGCTTGGACGCCGGAGCTAACTATGGCTACACCTTC. The chain carries TRBV5-1 and TRBJ1-2, with D unresolved. Germline CDR1 and CDR2: SGHRS and YFSETQ. This CDR3 spans 15 amino acids. Between the trimmed V and J ends, which lost 0 bases and 0 bases, there was a span of 9 bases.